The T cell receptor beta chain described here comes from a study of T-cell reconstitution after alpha-beta-depleted transplantation in children. During its preparation, the TCRbeta library received unique molecular identifiers. One entry per CDR3 protein, called by TCRdb with MiXCR from the PCR reads. The sample carries approximately 400,000 distinct CDR3 sequences, roughly a tenth recorded once. The J segment lost 2 bases and the V segment lost 0 bases, leaving 3 bases of the junction unmatched. The germline V gene encodes CDR1 MNHEY and CDR2 SVGAGI. The CDR3 has 17 amino acids. This chain joins TRBV6-5 and TRBJ2-2; 10 bases match TRBD2. The starting material was PBMCs from the stem cell graft donor, obtained from the stem cell graft. The clonotype was recovered from a human donor who donated a stem cell graft to a child with acute myeloid leukemia. CDR3 in amino acids: CASSYSGLAENTGELFF. For the CDR3, the DNA is TGTGCCAGCAGTTACTCCGGACTAGCGGAAAACACCGGGGAGCTGTTTTTT.